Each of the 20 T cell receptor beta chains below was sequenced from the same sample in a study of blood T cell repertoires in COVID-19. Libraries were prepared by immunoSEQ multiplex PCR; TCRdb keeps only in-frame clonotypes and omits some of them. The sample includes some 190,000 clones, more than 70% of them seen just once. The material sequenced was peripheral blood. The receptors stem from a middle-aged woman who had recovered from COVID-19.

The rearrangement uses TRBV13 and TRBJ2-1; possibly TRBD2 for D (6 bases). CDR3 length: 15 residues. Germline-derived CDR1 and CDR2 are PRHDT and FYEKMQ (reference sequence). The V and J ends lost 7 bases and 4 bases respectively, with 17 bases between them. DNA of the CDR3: TGTGCCAGCACCCCTTCCCGGGAGCCTTACAATGAGCAGTTCTTC. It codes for CASTPSREPYNEQFF.

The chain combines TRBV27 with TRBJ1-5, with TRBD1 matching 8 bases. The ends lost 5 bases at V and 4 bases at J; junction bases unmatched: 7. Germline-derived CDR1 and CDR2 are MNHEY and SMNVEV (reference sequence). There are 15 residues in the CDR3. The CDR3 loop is CASSHDRGRNQPQHF. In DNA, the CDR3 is TGTGCCAGCAGTCATGACAGGGGACGTAATCAGCCCCAGCATTTT.

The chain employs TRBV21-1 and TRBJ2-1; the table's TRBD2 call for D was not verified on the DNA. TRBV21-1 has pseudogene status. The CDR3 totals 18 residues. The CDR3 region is CASSKARGTSGRRNEQFF. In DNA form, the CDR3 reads TGTGCCAGCAGCAAAGCGCGTGGGACTAGCGGGAGACGCAATGAGCAGTTCTTC.

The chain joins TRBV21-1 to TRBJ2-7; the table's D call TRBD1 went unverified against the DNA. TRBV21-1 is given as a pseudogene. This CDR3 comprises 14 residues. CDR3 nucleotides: TGTGCCAGCACCCTAGGGGGCAGATACTACGAGCAGTACTTC. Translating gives CASTLGGRYYEQYF.

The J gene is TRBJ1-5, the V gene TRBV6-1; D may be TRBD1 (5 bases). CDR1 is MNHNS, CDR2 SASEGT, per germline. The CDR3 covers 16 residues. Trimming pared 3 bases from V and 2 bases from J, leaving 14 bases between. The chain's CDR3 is CASSDLQGWGNQPQHF. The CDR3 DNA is TGTGCCAGCAGTGACCTCCAGGGATGGGGCAATCAGCCCCAGCATTTT.

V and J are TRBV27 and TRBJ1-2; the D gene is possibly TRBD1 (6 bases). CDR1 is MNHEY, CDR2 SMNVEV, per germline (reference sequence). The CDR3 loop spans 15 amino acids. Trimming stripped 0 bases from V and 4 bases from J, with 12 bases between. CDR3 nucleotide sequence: TGTGCCAGCAGTTTATCGTACGGGGGGCTCTATGGCTACACCTTC. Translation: CASSLSYGGLYGYTF.

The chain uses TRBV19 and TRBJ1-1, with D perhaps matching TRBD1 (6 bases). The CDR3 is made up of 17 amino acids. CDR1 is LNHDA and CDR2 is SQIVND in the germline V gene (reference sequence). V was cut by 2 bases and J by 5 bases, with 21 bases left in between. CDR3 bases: TGTGCCAGTAGTATAACGGGGCTTGGGGGCTCGTGGACTGAAGCTTTCTTT. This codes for CASSITGLGGSWTEAFF.

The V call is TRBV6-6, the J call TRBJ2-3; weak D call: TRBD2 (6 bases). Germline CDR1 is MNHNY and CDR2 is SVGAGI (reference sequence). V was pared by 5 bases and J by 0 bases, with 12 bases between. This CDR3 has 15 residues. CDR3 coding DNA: TGTGCCAGCAGTCGATCCGGGACTAGCACAGATACGCAGTATTTT. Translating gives CASSRSGTSTDTQYF.

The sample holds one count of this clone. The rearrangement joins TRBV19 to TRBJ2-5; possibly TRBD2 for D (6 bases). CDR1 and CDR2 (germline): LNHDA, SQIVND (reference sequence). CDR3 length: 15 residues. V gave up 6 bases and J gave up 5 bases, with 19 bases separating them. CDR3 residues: CASRRETYARETQYF. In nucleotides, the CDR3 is TGTGCCAGTAGACGGGAGACATACGCTCGGGAGACCCAGTACTTC.

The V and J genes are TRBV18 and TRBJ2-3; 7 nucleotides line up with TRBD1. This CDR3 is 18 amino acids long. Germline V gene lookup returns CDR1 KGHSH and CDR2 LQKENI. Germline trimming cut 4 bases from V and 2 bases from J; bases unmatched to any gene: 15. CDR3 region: CASSRTSPGTDITDTQYF. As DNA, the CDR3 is TGTGCCAGCTCACGTACGTCCCCCGGGACAGATATCACAGATACGCAGTATTTT.

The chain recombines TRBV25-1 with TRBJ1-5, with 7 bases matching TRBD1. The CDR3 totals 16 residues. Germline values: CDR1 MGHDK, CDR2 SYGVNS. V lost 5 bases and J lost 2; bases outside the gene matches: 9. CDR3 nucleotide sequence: TGTGCCAGCAGTAAAACCACAGGGGATCGCAATCAGCCCCAGCATTTT. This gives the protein CASSKTTGDRNQPQHF.

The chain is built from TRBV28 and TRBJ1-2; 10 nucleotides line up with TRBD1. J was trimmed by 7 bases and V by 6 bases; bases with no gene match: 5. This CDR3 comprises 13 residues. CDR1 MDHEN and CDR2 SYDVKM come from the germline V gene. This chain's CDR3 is CASSPGQGSGYTF. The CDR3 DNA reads TGTGCCAGCAGCCCGGGACAGGGGAGTGGCTACACCTTC.

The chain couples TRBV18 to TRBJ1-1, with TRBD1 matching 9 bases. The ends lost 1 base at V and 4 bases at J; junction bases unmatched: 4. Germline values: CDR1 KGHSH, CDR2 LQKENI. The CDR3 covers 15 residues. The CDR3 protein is CASSPQGTGTTEAFF. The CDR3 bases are TGTGCCAGCTCACCACAAGGGACAGGGACCACTGAAGCTTTCTTT.

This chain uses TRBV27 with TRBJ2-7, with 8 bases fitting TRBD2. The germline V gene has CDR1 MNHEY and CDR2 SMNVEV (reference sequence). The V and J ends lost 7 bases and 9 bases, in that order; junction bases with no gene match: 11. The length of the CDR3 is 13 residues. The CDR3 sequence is CASTSYRRGVQYF. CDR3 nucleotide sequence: TGTGCCAGCACCTCTTATCGGCGGGGGGTGCAGTACTTC.

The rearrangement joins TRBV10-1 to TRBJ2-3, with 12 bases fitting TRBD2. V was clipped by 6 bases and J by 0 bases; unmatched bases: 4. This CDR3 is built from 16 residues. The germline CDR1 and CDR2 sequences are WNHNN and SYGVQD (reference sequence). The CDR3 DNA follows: TGCGCCAGCAGGCCACTAGCGGGAGGCAGCACAGATACGCAGTATTTT. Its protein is CASRPLAGGSTDTQYF.

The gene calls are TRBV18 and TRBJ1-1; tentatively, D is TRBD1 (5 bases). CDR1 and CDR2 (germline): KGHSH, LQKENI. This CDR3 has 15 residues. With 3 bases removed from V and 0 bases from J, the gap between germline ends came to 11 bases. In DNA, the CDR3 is TGTGCCAGCTCACCCACGACAGCCGTGAACACTGAAGCTTTCTTT. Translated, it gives CASSPTTAVNTEAFF. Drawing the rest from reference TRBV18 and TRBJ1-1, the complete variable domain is NAGVMQNPRHLVRRRGQEARLRCSPMKGHSHVYWYRQLPEEGLKFMVYLQKENIIDESGMPKERFSAEFPKEGPSILRIQQVVRGDSAAYFCASSPTTAVNTEAFFGQGTRLTVV.

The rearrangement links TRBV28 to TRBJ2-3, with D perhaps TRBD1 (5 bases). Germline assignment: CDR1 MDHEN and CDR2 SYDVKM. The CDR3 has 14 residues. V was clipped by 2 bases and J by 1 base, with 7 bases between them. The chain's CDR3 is CASSLEGGTDTQYF. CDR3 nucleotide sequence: TGTGCCAGCAGTTTAGAAGGGGGCACAGATACGCAGTATTTT.

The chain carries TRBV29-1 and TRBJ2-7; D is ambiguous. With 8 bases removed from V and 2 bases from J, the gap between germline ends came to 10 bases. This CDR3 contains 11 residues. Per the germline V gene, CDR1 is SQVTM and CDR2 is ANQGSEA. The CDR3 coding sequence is TGCAGCTGCTCTACAGCCTACGAGCAGTACTTC. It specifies CSCSTAYEQYF.

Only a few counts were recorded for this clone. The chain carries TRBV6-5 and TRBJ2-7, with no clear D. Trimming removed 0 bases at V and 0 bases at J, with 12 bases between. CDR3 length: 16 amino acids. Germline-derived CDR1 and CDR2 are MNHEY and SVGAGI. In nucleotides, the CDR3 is TGTGCCAGCAGTTACTCCTACCGCGTCGACTCCTACGAGCAGTACTTC. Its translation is CASSYSYRVDSYEQYF.

CDR3 sequence reads: CASTPSAYRGLVGNEQFF. As DNA, the CDR3 is TGTGCCAGCACACCTTCGGCCTACAGGGGGCTAGTTGGCAATGAGCAGTTCTTC. V and J are TRBV27 and TRBJ2-1; TRBD1 aligns across 9 bases. J lost 6 bases, V lost 7 bases, and 19 bases had no gene match. The CDR3 loop spans 18 amino acids. Germline lookup yields CDR1 MNHEY and CDR2 SMNVEV (reference sequence).